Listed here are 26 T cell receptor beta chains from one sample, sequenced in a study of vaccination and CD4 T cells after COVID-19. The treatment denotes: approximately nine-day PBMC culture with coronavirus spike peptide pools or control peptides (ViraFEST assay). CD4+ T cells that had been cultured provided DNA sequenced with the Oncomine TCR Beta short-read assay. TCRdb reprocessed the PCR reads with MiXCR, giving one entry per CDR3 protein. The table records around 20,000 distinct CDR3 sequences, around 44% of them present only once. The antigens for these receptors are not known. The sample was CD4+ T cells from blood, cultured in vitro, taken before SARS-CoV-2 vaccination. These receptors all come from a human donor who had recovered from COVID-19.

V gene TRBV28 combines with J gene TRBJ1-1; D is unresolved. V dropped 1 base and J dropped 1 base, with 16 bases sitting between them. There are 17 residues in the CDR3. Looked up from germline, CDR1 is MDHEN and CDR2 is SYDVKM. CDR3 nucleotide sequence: TGTGCCAGCAGTTTATTACGTGGTCGACTCCAGAACACTGAAGCTTTCTTT. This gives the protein CASSLLRGRLQNTEAFF.

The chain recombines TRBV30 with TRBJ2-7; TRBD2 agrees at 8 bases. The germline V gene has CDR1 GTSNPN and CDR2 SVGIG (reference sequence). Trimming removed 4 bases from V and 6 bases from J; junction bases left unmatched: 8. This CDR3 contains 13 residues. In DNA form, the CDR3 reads TGTGCCTGGATTCCGCGAGCGGGGGTCGAGCAGTACTTC. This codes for CAWIPRAGVEQYF.

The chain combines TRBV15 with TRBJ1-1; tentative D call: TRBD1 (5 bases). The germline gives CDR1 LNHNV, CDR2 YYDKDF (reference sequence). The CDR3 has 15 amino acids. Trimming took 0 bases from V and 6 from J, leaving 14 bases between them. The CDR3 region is CATSRDRGRSAEAFF. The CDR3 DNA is TGTGCCACCAGCAGAGATCGGGGGAGATCGGCTGAAGCTTTCTTT.

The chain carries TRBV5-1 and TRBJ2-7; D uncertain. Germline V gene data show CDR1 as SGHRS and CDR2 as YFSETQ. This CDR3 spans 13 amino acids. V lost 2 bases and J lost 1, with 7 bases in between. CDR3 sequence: CASSFVYSYEQYF. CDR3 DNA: TGCGCCAGCAGCTTCGTGTATTCCTACGAGCAGTACTTC.

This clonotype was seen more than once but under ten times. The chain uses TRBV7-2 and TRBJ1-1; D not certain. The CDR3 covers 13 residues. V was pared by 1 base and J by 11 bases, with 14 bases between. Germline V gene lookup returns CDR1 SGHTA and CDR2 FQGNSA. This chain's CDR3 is CASSLVSRGEAFF. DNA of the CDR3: TGTGCCAGCAGCTTAGTAAGTCGTGGGGAGGCTTTCTTT.

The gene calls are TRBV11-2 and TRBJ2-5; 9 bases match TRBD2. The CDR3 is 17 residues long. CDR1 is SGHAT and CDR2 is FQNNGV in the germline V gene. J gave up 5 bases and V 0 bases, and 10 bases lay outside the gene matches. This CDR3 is CASSLELWLAGRETQYF. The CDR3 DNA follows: TGTGCCAGCAGCTTAGAGCTCTGGCTAGCGGGAAGGGAGACCCAGTACTTC.

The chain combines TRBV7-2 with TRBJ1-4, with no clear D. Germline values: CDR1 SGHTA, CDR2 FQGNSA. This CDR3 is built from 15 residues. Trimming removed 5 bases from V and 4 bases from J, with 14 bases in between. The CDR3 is CASSLWGAGNEKLFF. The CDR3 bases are TGTGCCAGCAGCCTATGGGGAGCGGGTAATGAAAAACTGTTTTTT.

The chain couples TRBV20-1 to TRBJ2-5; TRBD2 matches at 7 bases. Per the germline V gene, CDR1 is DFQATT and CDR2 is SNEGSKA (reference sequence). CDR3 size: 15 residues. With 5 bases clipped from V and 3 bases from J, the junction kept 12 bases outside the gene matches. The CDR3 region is CSAGRTRGPEETQYF. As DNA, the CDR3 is TGCAGTGCTGGGAGGACTAGAGGACCAGAAGAGACCCAGTACTTC.

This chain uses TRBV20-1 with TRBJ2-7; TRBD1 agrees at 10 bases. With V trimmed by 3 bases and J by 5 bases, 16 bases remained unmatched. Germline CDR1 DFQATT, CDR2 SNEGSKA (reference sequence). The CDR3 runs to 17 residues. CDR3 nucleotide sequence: TGCAGTGCTAGTTACCCGACAGGGGGCGTTGTAGTCAACGAGCAGTACTTC. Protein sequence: CSASYPTGGVVVNEQYF.

In nucleotides, the CDR3 is TGTGCCATCAGTGAGTCGGGCAGGACAGGGAAGTCTGGCTACACCTTC. Its protein is CAISESGRTGKSGYTF. The rearrangement uses TRBV10-3 and TRBJ1-2, with 8 bases aligning to TRBD1. V lost 0 bases to trimming and J lost 7 bases; unmatched junction nucleotides: 10. The CDR3 loop spans 16 amino acids. Germline V gives CDR1 ENHRY, CDR2 SYGVKD.

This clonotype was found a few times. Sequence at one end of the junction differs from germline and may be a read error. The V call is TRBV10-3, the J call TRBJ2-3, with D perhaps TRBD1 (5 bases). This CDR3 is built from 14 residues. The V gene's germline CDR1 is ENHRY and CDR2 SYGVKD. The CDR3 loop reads CAIGDSPSTDTQYF. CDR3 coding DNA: TGTGCCATCGGTGACAGTCCAAGCACAGATACGCAGTATTTT.

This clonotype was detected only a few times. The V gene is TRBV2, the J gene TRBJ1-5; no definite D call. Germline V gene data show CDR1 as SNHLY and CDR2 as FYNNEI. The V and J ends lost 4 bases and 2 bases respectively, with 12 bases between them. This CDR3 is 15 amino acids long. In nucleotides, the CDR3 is TGTGCCAGCAGTGTTGGAGAGATCGGCAATCAGCCCCAGCATTTT. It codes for CASSVGEIGNQPQHF.

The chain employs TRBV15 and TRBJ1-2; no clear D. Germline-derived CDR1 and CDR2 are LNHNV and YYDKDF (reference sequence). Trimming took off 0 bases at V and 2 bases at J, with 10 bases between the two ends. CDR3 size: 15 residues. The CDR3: CATSRDRVTNYGYTF. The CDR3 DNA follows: TGTGCCACCAGCAGAGATCGAGTCACAAACTATGGCTACACCTTC.

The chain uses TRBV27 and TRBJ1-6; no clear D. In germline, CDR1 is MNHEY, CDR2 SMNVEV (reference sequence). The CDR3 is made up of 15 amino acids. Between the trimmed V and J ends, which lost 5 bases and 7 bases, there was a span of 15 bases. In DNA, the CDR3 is TGTGCCAGCAGTCCCGGGCCGAGGGAGAATTCACCCCTCCACTTT. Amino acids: CASSPGPRENSPLHF.

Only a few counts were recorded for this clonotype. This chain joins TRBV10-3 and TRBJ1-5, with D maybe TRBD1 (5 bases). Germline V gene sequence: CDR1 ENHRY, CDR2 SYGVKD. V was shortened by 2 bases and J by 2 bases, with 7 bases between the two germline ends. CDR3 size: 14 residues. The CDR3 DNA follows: TGTGCCATCAGTGAGGCGGGGGGCAATCAGCCCCAGCATTTT. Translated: CAISEAGGNQPQHF.

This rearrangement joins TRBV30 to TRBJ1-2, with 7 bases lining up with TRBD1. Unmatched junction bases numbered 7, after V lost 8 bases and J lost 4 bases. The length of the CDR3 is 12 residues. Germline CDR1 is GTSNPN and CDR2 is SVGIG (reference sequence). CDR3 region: CANPGQLYGYTF. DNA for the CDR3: TGTGCCAACCCGGGACAGCTCTATGGCTACACCTTC.

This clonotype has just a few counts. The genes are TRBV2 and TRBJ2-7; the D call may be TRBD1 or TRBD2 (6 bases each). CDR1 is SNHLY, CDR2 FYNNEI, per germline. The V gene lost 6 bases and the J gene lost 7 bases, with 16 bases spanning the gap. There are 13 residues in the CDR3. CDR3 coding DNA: TGTGCCAGCAGAAGGTCACGGGGGCGGGAGCAGTACTTC. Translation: CASRRSRGREQYF. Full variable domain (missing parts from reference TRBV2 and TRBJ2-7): EPEVTQTPSHQVTQMGQEVILRCVPISNHLYFYWYRQILGQKVEFLVSFYNNEISEKSEIFDDQFSVERPDGSNFTLKIRSTKLEDSAMYFCASRRSRGREQYFGPGTRLTVT.

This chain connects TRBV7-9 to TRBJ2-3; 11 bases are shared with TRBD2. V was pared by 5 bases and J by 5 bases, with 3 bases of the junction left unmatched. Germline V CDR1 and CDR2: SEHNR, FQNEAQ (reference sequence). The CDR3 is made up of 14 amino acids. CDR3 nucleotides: TGTGCCAGCAGCCCCGGGACTAGCGGAGATACGCAGTATTTT. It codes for CASSPGTSGDTQYF.

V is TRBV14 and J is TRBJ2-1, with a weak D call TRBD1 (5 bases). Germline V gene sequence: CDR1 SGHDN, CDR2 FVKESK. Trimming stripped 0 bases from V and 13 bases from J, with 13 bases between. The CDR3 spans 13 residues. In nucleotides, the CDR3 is TGTGCCAGCAGCCAAGATAGGTTAGGGGCCCAGTTCTTC. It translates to CASSQDRLGAQFF.

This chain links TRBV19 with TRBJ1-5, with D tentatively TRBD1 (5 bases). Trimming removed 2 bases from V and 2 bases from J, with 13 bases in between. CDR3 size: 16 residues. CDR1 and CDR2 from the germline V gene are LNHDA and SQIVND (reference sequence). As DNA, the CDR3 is TGTGCCAGTAGTATACGACCAGACAGTGGCAATCAGCCCCAGCATTTT. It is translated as CASSIRPDSGNQPQHF.

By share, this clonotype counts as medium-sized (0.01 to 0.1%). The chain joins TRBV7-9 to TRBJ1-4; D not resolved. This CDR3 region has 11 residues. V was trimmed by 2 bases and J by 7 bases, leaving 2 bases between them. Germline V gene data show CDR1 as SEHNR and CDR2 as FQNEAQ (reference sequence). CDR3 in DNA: TGTGCCAGCAGCTTAAGTGAAAAACTGTTTTTT. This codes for CASSLSEKLFF.

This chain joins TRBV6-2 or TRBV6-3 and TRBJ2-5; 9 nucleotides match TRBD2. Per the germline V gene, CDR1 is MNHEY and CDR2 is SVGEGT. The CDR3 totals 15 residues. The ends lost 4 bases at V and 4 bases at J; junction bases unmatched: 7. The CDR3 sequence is CASSSAGGQLETQYF. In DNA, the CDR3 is TGTGCCAGCAGTTCTGCGGGGGGGCAATTAGAGACCCAGTACTTC.

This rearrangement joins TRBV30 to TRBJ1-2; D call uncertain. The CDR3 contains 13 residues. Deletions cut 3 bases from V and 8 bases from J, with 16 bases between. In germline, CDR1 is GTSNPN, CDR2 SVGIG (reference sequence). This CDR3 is CAWSFQRGVGYTF. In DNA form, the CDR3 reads TGTGCCTGGAGCTTCCAGCGAGGCGTAGGCTACACCTTC. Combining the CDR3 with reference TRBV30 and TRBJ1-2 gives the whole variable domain SQTIHQWPATLVQPVGSPLSLECTVEGTSNPNLYWYRQAAGRGLQLLFYSVGIGQISSEVPQNLSASRPQDRQFILSSKKLLLSDSGFYLCAWSFQRGVGYTFGSGTRLTVV.

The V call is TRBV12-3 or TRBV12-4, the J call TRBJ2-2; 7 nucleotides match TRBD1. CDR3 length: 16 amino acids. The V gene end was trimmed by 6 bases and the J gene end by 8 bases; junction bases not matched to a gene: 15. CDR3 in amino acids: CASSPLGTELGGELFF. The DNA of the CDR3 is TGTGCCAGCAGCCCCCTCGGGACAGAATTAGGAGGGGAGCTGTTTTTT.

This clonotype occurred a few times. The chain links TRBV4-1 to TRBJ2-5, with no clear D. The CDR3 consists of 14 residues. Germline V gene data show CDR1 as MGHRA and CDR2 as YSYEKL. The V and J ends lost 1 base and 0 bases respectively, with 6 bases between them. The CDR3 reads CASSQVTNQETQYF. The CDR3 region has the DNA TGCGCCAGCAGCCAAGTCACCAACCAAGAGACCCAGTACTTC.

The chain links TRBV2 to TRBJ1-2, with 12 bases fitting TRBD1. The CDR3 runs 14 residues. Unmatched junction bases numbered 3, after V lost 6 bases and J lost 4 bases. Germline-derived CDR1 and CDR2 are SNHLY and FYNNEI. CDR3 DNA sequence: TGTGCCAGCAGGCCGGGACAGGGGGCCTATGGCTACACCTTC. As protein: CASRPGQGAYGYTF.